The 20 T cell receptor beta chains reported below all come from one sample, sequenced in a study of blood T cells in healthy people across ages. Primed by a sample-barcoded 5' primer and a J-beta primer mix, a second PCR proceeded for roughly 7 to 11 cycles. MiXCR, applied by TCRdb to the 5' RACE reads, yields one record per CDR3 protein. The repertoire includes under 2,000,000 distinct CDR3 sequences, less than 50% of them detected once, and less than 2.5% sits in the top ten. Sequenced material: blood. The receptors come from a woman aged 40 to 50 in good health.

This rearrangement joins TRBV20-1 to TRBJ2-5; a weak D match, TRBD2 (5 bases). V was trimmed by 4 bases and J by 2 bases, leaving 20 bases between them. CDR3 length: 16 amino acids. Germline CDR1 reads DFQATT; CDR2 reads SNEGSKA (reference sequence). Here the CDR3 reads CSATANPPRGQETQYF. As DNA, the CDR3 is TGCAGTGCTACCGCCAACCCCCCTCGAGGGCAAGAGACCCAGTACTTC.

In its sample, this clonotype was seen a few times. The genes are TRBV7-9 and TRBJ1-2; TRBD1 might be the D (5 bases). This CDR3 is 14 amino acids long. V was clipped by 3 bases and J by 5 bases, with 13 bases between them. Germline-derived CDR1 and CDR2 are SEHNR and FQNEAQ (reference sequence). The CDR3, as DNA: TGTGCCAGCAGCTTGGGGCAGGTTCTTTATGGCTACACCTTC. This codes for CASSLGQVLYGYTF.

This clonotype was detected a few times. This chain connects TRBV29-1 to TRBJ1-1; 8 nucleotides agree with TRBD1. The CDR3 contains 17 residues. Germline assignment: CDR1 SQVTM and CDR2 ANQGSEA. With 3 bases clipped from V and 4 bases from J, the junction kept 16 bases outside the gene matches. The CDR3 sequence is CSVDSGWDRRRGTEAFF. CDR3 bases: TGCAGCGTTGATTCTGGTTGGGACAGGCGACGTGGCACTGAAGCTTTCTTT.

J is TRBJ1-6 and V is TRBV4-3; D possibly corresponds to TRBD1 (5 bases). This CDR3 region has 15 residues. Per germline, CDR1 LGHNA and CDR2 YSLEER. Trimming stripped 0 bases from V and 9 bases from J, with 12 bases between. The CDR3 bases are TGCGCCAGCAGCCAAGATGCGGGGGTGGCTTCACCCCTCCACTTT. Its translation: CASSQDAGVASPLHF.

Only a few counts were recorded for this clonotype. The V gene is TRBV20-1, the J gene TRBJ2-5, with D tentatively TRBD1 (6 bases). Matching the DNA end better, TRBJ2-7 makes the J call doubtful. Germline CDR1 is DFQATT and CDR2 is SNEGSKA (reference sequence). This CDR3 is 14 amino acids long. The CDR3 DNA sequence: TGCAGTGTCGCACCGTGGCAGGGGAGCTACGAGCAGTACTTC. Amino acids: CSVAPWQGSYEQYF.

This clonotype was observed a handful of times. The chain combines TRBV20-1 with TRBJ2-5; D is uncertain. V was cut by 0 bases and J by 10 bases, with 9 bases left in between. The CDR3 loop spans 11 amino acids. Germline CDR1 and CDR2: DFQATT and SNEGSKA (reference sequence). As DNA, the CDR3 is TGCAGTGCTAGAGAGCGGAAGGGCCAGTACTTC. Its translation is CSARERKGQYF.

V is TRBV20-1 and J is TRBJ2-1; D unresolved. Trimming left V 6 bases short and J 0 bases short, with 12 bases between. The CDR3 contains 14 residues. CDR1 is DFQATT and CDR2 is SNEGSKA in the germline V gene (reference sequence). CDR3 region: CSARSPSSYNEQFF. The CDR3, as DNA: TGCAGTGCGCGCTCTCCCAGCTCCTACAATGAGCAGTTCTTC.

The genes are TRBV6-5 and TRBJ2-1; 13 nucleotides line up with TRBD2. The CDR3 loop spans 16 amino acids. The J segment lost 10 bases and the V segment lost 2 bases, leaving 8 bases of the junction unmatched. CDR1 MNHEY and CDR2 SVGAGI come from the germline V gene. DNA of the CDR3: TGTGCCAGCAGTTACAGGACTAGCGGGGGTCTTAGGGAGCAGTTCTTC. Translating it yields CASSYRTSGGLREQFF.

This clonotype occurred once. V gene TRBV28 combines with J gene TRBJ1-2; D possibly corresponds to TRBD1 (5 bases). The CDR3 runs to 17 residues. Germline V gene lookup returns CDR1 MDHEN and CDR2 SYDVKM. V lost 5 bases to trimming and J lost 5 bases, with 24 bases between them. CDR3 DNA sequence: TGTGCCAGCAGTCAAATTCCGCCGGGACCTACCAAATATGGCTACACCTTC. Its translation: CASSQIPPGPTKYGYTF.

The CDR3 coding sequence is TGTGCCAGCAGCGCCTACAGGGTTCCTGGGGCCAACGTCCTGACTTTC. Its protein product is CASSAYRVPGANVLTF. The chain links TRBV7-8 to TRBJ2-6; the D gene is possibly TRBD1 (6 bases). This CDR3 is 16 amino acids long. V lost 5 bases and J 2 bases, leaving 13 bases between the germline ends. Germline-derived CDR1 and CDR2 are SGHVS and FQNEAQ.

This clonotype was counted many times. The rearrangement joins TRBV4-1 to TRBJ1-1, with 11 bases lining up with TRBD1. The CDR3 consists of 15 residues. In germline, CDR1 is MGHRA, CDR2 YSYEKL. After removal of 0 bases from V and 6 bases from J, the junction contained 3 bases not matched to a gene. This CDR3 reads CASSQEDRGLSEAFF. CDR3 DNA: TGCGCCAGCAGCCAAGAGGACAGGGGGCTCTCTGAAGCTTTCTTT.

This chain joins TRBV4-1 and TRBJ1-5; 8 bases map to TRBD1. Germline V gene sequence: CDR1 MGHRA, CDR2 YSYEKL. Losses at the gene ends were 5 bases for V and 7 bases for J; bases not matched to a gene: 10. This CDR3 spans 15 amino acids. Here the CDR3 DNA reads TGCGCCAGCAGCTCTACACAGGGGGACGGGCAGCCCCAGCATTTT. Translation gives CASSSTQGDGQPQHF.

This clonotype was counted a few times. V gene TRBV7-2 combines with J gene TRBJ2-5; 15 bases are a match to TRBD2. V dropped 5 bases and J dropped 5; count of bases not matched to a gene: 6. CDR1 is SGHTA and CDR2 is FQGNSA in the germline V gene. This CDR3 has 16 amino acids. The CDR3 DNA is TGTGCCAGCAGCATAGGACTAGCGGGGGGGTCGGAGACCCAGTACTTC. It yields the protein CASSIGLAGGSETQYF. Based on the CDR3 plus reference TRBV7-2 and TRBJ2-5, the full variable domain is GAGVSQSPSNKVTEKGKDVELRCDPISGHTALYWYRQSLGQGLEFLIYFQGNSAPDKSGLPSDRFSAERTGGSVSTLTIQRTQQEDSAVYLCASSIGLAGGSETQYFGPGTRLLVL.

This rearrangement joins TRBV4-1 to TRBJ1-4; the D gene is possibly TRBD1 (6 bases). This CDR3 is built from 16 residues. Germline V lookup: CDR1 MGHRA, CDR2 YSYEKL. Trimming pared 4 bases from V and 4 bases from J, leaving 16 bases between. The CDR3 DNA is TGCGCCAGCAGCCGGACAGACGAGGGTATTAATGAAAAACTGTTTTTT. It specifies CASSRTDEGINEKLFF.

The chain is built from TRBV20-1 and TRBJ2-3; D not certain. Trimming took 1 base from V and 6 from J, leaving 17 bases between them. Germline loops: CDR1 DFQATT, CDR2 SNEGSKA (reference sequence). The CDR3 is 15 amino acids. Here the CDR3 reads CSARGWSSAGDTQYF. The CDR3, as DNA: TGCAGTGCTAGAGGGTGGTCCAGCGCAGGCGATACGCAGTATTTT.

The chain links TRBV4-2 to TRBJ1-2, with D tentatively TRBD1 (5 bases). CDR3 size: 16 residues. Germline lookup yields CDR1 LGHNA and CDR2 YNFKEQ. The V end lost 0 bases, the J end lost 1 base, and 12 bases lay between the germline ends. CDR3 in DNA: TGTGCCAGCAGCCAAGATGTCGGACACAGTAACTATGGCTACACCTTC. Protein: CASSQDVGHSNYGYTF.

The chain combines TRBV15 with TRBJ1-5; maybe TRBD1 (6 bases). The CDR3 totals 14 residues. Germline lookup yields CDR1 LNHNV and CDR2 YYDKDF (reference sequence). Trimming pared 6 bases from V and 7 bases from J, leaving 16 bases between. The CDR3 loop is CATRNSGAGQPQHF. The CDR3 region has the DNA TGTGCCACCAGGAATTCAGGGGCGGGACAGCCCCAGCATTTT.

This chain joins TRBV6-5 and TRBJ2-7; the D gene is possibly TRBD2 (7 bases). The CDR3 runs 15 residues. The V end lost 2 bases, the J end lost 7 bases, and 18 bases lay between the germline ends. Germline lookup yields CDR1 MNHEY and CDR2 SVGAGI. CDR3 protein: CASSYRGGTYNEQYF. DNA of the CDR3: TGTGCCAGCAGTTACCGCGGGGGCACCTACAATGAGCAGTACTTC.

In this sample, this clonotype turned up a few times. J is TRBJ1-2 and V is TRBV7-8; D unclear. This CDR3 region has 13 residues. V lost 0 bases, J lost 6 bases, and 8 bases lay in between. Germline V gene lookup returns CDR1 SGHVS and CDR2 FQNEAQ. CDR3 sequence reads: CASSLAYGDGYTF. The CDR3, as DNA: TGTGCCAGCAGCTTAGCGTATGGGGATGGCTACACCTTC.

The rearrangement uses TRBV4-3 and TRBJ1-2; no clear D. Trimming took 0 bases from V and 4 from J, leaving 15 bases between them. The V gene's germline CDR1 is LGHNA and CDR2 YSLEER. The CDR3 runs 16 residues. DNA of the CDR3: TGCGCCAGCAGCCAAGATGGGCAGCCTGGACTCTATGGCTACACCTTC. Translation gives CASSQDGQPGLYGYTF.